These T cell receptor beta chains were read from a single sample in a study of blood T cell repertoires in COVID-19. Some clones are missing from TCRdb's copy, which holds only in-frame ones; the method was immunoSEQ multiplex PCR. The table shows 240,000 or so clones, with 75% to 90% occurring only once. Material: PBMCs or T cells enriched from blood (not recorded which). The receptors originated from a woman aged 40-49 years with acute COVID-19. Each CDR3 is given with its conserved first and last residue. The order of the fields is V gene, clone size, CDR3 protein. Clone size is given for some rows only: seen once, a few or many times, or a class if the clone is expanded.

TRBV13 | NA | CASSSRASGIEYEQYF
TRBV13 | NA | CASSYRGVSGNTIYF
TRBV6-5 | NA | CASRIQGLYYGYTF
TRBV5-1 | NA | CASSRGQGSSGANVLTF
TRBV19 | once | CASRQGIGVLGYTF
TRBV2 | NA | CASSESPTVYGYTF
TRBV30 | NA | CAWRDRVETQYF
TRBV24-1 | NA | CATSDPVKGAGYTF
TRBV2 | NA | CASVGGNSPLHF
TRBV12-3/TRBV12-4 | NA | CASSSGVGNTIYF
TRBV4-1 | NA | CASSQDPGTYYEQYF
TRBV7-9 | NA | CASSSLVRNEQFF
TRBV19 | NA | CASSSGTDPFGYTF
TRBV12-3/TRBV12-4 | few | CASSSQGFYGYTF
TRBV9 | NA | CASSVASGRTHEQFF
TRBV5-1 | NA | CASRGTGGAGNTIYF
TRBV27 | once | CASSLRGGEQYF
TRBV9 | NA | CASSVEPQGTTEAFF
TRBV6-1 | NA | CASRSLAGGSEQFF
TRBV9 | few | CATSKGSSSEQYF
TRBV11-2 | NA | CASSSFRGNTGELFF
TRBV2 | NA | CASTLSFAVETQYF
TRBV11-3 | NA | CASSLDSAYEQYF
TRBV29-1 | NA | CSVVPVGGRAGGIQYF
TRBV14 | NA | CASSRTGTGFSGELFF
TRBV19 | NA | CASAETQGKAYEQYF
TRBV7-9 | NA | CASSSRDRGRGTEAFF
TRBV11-3 | few | CASGSSYEQYF
TRBV4-1 | NA | CASSQGGLAGGDEQYF
TRBV7-9 | once | CASRDTDWSEAFF
TRBV5-4 | NA | CASSQRTSGRADTQYF
TRBV9 | NA | CASSGTGYNSYEQYF
TRBV5-1 | NA | CASSLNVNNEKLFF
TRBV27 | NA | CASSLSGGVGYGYTF
TRBV5-8 | NA | CASSLGAGGGETQYF
TRBV25-1 | few | CASSESRVGNTEAFF